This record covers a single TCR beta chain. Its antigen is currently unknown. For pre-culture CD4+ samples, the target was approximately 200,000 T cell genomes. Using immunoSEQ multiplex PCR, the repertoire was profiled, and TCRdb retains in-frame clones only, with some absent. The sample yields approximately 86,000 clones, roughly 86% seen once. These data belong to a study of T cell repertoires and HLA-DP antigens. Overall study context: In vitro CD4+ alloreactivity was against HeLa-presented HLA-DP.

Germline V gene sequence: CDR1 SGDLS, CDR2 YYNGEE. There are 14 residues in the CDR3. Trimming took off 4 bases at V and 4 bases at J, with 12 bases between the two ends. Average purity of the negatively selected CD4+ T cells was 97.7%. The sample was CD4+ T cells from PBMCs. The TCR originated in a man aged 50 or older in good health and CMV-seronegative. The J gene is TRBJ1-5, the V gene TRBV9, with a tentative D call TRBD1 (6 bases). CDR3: CASSPGHGNQPQHF. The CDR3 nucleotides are TGTGCCAGCAGCCCGGGACACGGGAATCAGCCCCAGCATTTT.